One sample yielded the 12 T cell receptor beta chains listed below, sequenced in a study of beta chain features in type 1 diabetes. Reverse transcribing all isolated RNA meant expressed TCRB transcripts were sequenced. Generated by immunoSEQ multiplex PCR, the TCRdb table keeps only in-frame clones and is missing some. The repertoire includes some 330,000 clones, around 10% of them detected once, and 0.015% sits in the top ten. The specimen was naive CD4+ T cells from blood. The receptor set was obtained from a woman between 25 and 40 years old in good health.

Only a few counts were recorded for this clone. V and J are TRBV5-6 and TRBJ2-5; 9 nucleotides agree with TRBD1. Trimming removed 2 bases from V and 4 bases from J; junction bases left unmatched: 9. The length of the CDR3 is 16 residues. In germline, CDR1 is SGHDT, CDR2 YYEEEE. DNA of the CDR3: TGTGCCAGCAGCTTACGGGACAGGGTTTTCGGAGAGACCCAGTACTTC. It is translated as CASSLRDRVFGETQYF.

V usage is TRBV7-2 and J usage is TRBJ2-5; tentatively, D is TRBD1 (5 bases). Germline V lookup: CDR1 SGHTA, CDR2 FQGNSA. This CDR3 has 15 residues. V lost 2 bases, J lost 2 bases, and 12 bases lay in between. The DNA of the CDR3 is TGTGCCAGCAGCTTAAGACAGACTGATCAAGAGACCCAGTACTTC. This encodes CASSLRQTDQETQYF.

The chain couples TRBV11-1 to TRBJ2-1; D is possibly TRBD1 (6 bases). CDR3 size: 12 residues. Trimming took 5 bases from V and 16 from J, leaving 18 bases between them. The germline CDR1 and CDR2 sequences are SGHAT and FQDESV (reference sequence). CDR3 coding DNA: TGTGCCAGCAGCCTCGACAGGCAGTCATCATTCTTC. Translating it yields CASSLDRQSSFF.

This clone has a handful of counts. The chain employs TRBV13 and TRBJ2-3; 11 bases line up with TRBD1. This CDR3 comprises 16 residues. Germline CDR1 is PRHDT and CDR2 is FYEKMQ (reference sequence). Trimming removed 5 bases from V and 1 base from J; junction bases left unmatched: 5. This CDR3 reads CASSLRTGGRTDTQYF. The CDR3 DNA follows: TGTGCCAGCAGCCTCCGGACAGGGGGCCGCACAGATACGCAGTATTTT.

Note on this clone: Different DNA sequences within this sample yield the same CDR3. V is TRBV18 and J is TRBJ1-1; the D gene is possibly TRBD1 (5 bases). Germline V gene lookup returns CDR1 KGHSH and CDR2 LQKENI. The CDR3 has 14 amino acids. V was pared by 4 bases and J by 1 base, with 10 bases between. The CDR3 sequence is CASSRGTENTEAFF. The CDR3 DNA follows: TGTGCCAGCTCACGGGGGACTGAGAACACTGAAGCTTTCTTT. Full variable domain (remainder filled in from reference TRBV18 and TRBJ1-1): NAGVMQNPRHLVRRRGQEARLRCSPMKGHSHVYWYRQLPEEGLKFMVYLQKENIIDESGMPKERFSAEFPKEGPSILRIQQVVRGDSAAYFCASSRGTENTEAFFGQGTRLTVV.

CDR3: CASSRRGQAGELFF. The CDR3, as DNA: TGTGCCAGTAGCAGAAGGGGGCAGGCCGGGGAGCTGTTTTTT. The V call is TRBV19, the J call TRBJ2-2, with 7 bases identical to TRBD1. The V gene end was trimmed by 6 bases and the J gene end by 6 bases; junction bases not matched to a gene: 7. The CDR3 is 14 amino acids. Germline loops: CDR1 LNHDA, CDR2 SQIVND (reference sequence).

The CDR3 nucleotides read TGTGCCAGCAGCAAACTCAGTCATGGGGAGAGCTCCTACGAGCAGTACTTC. Translating gives CASSKLSHGESSYEQYF. The chain has TRBV21-1 and TRBJ2-7; the table's TRBD2 call for D was not verified on the DNA. TRBV21-1 is assigned pseudogene status. CDR3 length equals 17 residues.

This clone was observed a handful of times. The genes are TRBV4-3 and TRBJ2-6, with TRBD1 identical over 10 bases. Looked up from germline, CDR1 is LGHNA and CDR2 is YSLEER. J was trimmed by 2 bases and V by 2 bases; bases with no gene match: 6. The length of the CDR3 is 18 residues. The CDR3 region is CASSQHGQGEAGANVLTF. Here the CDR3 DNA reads TGCGCCAGCAGCCAACACGGACAGGGGGAGGCTGGGGCCAACGTCCTGACTTTC.

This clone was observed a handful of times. This CDR3 reads CAWSRVRGEQYF. As DNA, the CDR3 is TGTGCCTGGAGTCGGGTCCGTGGGGAGCAGTACTTC. The chain combines TRBV30 with TRBJ2-7; D is undetermined. CDR1 and CDR2 from the germline V gene are GTSNPN and SVGIG (reference sequence). The V gene lost 2 bases and the J gene lost 7 bases, with 12 bases spanning the gap. CDR3 length equals 12 residues.

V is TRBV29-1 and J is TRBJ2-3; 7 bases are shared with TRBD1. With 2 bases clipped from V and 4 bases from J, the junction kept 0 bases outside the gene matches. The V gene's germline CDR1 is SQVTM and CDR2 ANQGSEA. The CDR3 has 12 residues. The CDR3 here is CSVEQGADTQYF. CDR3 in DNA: TGCAGCGTTGAACAGGGGGCAGATACGCAGTATTTT.

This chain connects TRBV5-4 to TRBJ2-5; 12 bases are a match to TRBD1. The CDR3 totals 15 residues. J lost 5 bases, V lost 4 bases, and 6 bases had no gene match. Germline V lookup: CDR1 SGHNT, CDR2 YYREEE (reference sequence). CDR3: CASSGGTGGLETQYF. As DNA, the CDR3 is TGTGCCAGCAGCGGCGGGACAGGGGGCTTGGAGACCCAGTACTTC.

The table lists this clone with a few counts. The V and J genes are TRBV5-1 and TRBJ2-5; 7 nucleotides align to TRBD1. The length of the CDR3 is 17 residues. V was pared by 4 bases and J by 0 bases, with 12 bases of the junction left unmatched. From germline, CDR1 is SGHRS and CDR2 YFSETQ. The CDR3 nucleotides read TGCGCCAGCAGCGTGGCTCCCTCGACAGGGTACCAAGAGACCCAGTACTTC. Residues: CASSVAPSTGYQETQYF.